The next 26 T cell receptor beta chains were all read from a single sample in a study of human thymus T cells (dated by TCRdb to the early 2020s). Preparation of the library involved the immunoSEQ multiplex PCR assay. TCRdb limited this immuneACCESS table to in-frame rearrangements with V and J called. A share of clones is missing; checked studies link under half to unresolved V genes, and the rest is unexplained. The sample profile shows 75,000 to 90,000 clones; approximately 96% of them were found once. The top ten hold roughly 0.03% of the sample. Thymus tissue was collected as surgical resects that were removed during corrective cardiac surgery. Sequencing input: thymus tissue. The receptors originated from a boy less than two years old with a congenital heart defect but otherwise immunologically healthy.

This chain links TRBV7-6 with TRBJ2-3, with 12 bases identical to TRBD2. The J segment lost 4 bases and the V segment lost 4 bases, leaving 3 bases of the junction unmatched. Germline V gene data show CDR1 as SGHVS and CDR2 as FNYEAQ. The CDR3 loop spans 15 amino acids. The CDR3 DNA reads TGTGCCAGCAGCTCTAGCGGGAGGGCCTCAGATACGCAGTATTTT. This codes for CASSSSGRASDTQYF.

With respect to this clone: The same CDR3 is also encoded by other DNA sequences in this sample. The V call is TRBV7-9, the J call TRBJ2-3; 10 nucleotides agree with TRBD2. Per germline, CDR1 SEHNR and CDR2 FQNEAQ (reference sequence). V lost 2 bases, J lost 1 base, and 0 bases stayed unmatched. The CDR3 runs 15 residues. The CDR3 DNA reads TGTGCCAGCAGCTTACTAGCGGGGGGCACAGATACGCAGTATTTT. Translation: CASSLLAGGTDTQYF.

The table lists this clone with a count of one. The chain combines TRBV7-2 with TRBJ2-7, with 9 bases aligning to TRBD2. The CDR3 has 16 residues. Losses at the gene ends were 4 bases for V and 4 bases for J; bases not matched to a gene: 11. From germline, CDR1 is SGHTA and CDR2 FQGNSA. Here the CDR3 reads CASSSLAGVLRYEQYF. DNA for the CDR3: TGTGCCAGCAGCTCTTTAGCGGGAGTACTTAGGTACGAGCAGTACTTC.

This rearrangement joins TRBV28 to TRBJ1-3; D call uncertain. CDR3 length equals 14 residues. The germline gives CDR1 MDHEN, CDR2 SYDVKM. V lost 6 bases, J lost 0 bases, and 9 bases lay in between. The CDR3 loop reads CASRPDPSGNTIYF. The CDR3, as DNA: TGTGCCAGCAGACCGGACCCCTCTGGAAACACCATATATTTT.

The chain employs TRBV2 and TRBJ2-6, with 7 nucleotides matching TRBD1. CDR1 and CDR2 (germline): SNHLY, FYNNEI. The V and J ends lost 4 bases and 0 bases, in that order; junction bases with no gene match: 9. The CDR3 extends over 18 amino acids. For the CDR3, the DNA is TGTGCCAGCAGTGTTATGGCAGGACAGGTCTCTGGGGCCAACGTCCTGACTTTC. It is translated as CASSVMAGQVSGANVLTF.

The rearrangement links TRBV25-1 to TRBJ1-1; possible D gene TRBD1, 5 bases. V lost 2 bases to trimming and J lost 0 bases, with 7 bases between them. CDR1 is MGHDK, CDR2 SYGVNS, per germline. The length of the CDR3 is 14 residues. CDR3 amino acids: CASSEPGLNTEAFF. The CDR3 DNA sequence: TGTGCCAGCAGTGAACCGGGACTGAACACTGAAGCTTTCTTT.

The chain joins TRBV11-2 to TRBJ2-7; D possibly corresponds to TRBD2 (5 bases). This CDR3 spans 13 amino acids. Germline lookup yields CDR1 SGHAT and CDR2 FQNNGV. Trimming left V 1 base short and J 6 bases short, with 10 bases between. The CDR3 protein is CASSLGGIPEQYF. The CDR3 DNA sequence: TGTGCCAGCAGCTTAGGAGGGATTCCCGAGCAGTACTTC. Variable domain in full (rest from reference TRBV11-2 and TRBJ2-7): EAGVAQSPRYKIIEKRQSVAFWCNPISGHATLYWYQQILGQGPKLLIQFQNNGVVDDSQLPKDRFSAERLKGVDSTLKIQPAKLEDSAVYLCASSLGGIPEQYFGPGTRLTVT.

This sequence joins TRBV5-4 and TRBJ1-2; perhaps TRBD1 as D (5 bases). V was shortened by 3 bases and J by 4 bases, with 10 bases between the two germline ends. Germline assignment: CDR1 SGHNT and CDR2 YYREEE (reference sequence). CDR3 length: 13 amino acids. CDR3 residues: CASSSGPGYGYTF. Written as DNA, the CDR3 is TGTGCCAGCAGCTCAGGGCCAGGCTATGGCTACACCTTC.

The rearrangement uses TRBV5-6 and TRBJ2-5; D may be TRBD2 (7 bases). The V and J ends lost 1 base and 2 bases respectively, with 21 bases between them. Per germline, CDR1 SGHDT and CDR2 YYEEEE. CDR3 length: 18 amino acids. The CDR3, as DNA: TGTGCCAGCAGCTTGTCGGGGGGCTCACACTCAATACAAGAGACCCAGTACTTC. Amino acid sequence: CASSLSGGSHSIQETQYF.

The chain carries TRBV20-1 and TRBJ2-1; D gene ambiguous. V was clipped by 6 bases and J by 9 bases, with 12 bases between them. This CDR3 is built from 11 residues. The germline gives CDR1 DFQATT, CDR2 SNEGSKA (reference sequence). CDR3 protein: CSAPGSREQFF. CDR3 coding DNA: TGCAGTGCCCCAGGCAGCCGTGAGCAGTTCTTC.

J is TRBJ2-7 and V is TRBV19; D tentatively reads TRBD1 or TRBD2 (5 bases each). In germline, CDR1 is LNHDA, CDR2 SQIVND (reference sequence). CDR3 length: 14 amino acids. V was shortened by 1 base and J by 2 bases, with 9 bases between the two germline ends. The CDR3 nucleotides are TGTGCCAGTAGTATAGGCAGGGACGCCTACGAGCAGTACTTC. Its translation: CASSIGRDAYEQYF.

The chain couples TRBV7-9 to TRBJ1-2; the match to TRBD1 covers 12 bases. Trimming removed 8 bases from V and 8 bases from J; junction bases left unmatched: 15. The CDR3 runs to 16 residues. The germline V gene has CDR1 SEHNR and CDR2 FQNEAQ (reference sequence). The CDR3 nucleotides are TGTGCCAGCGCCCTTAGCGAGGGACAGGGGGCGGCCGGCTACACCTTC. It is translated as CASALSEGQGAAGYTF. The variable domain in full, completed from reference TRBV7-9 and TRBJ1-2, reads DTGVSQNPRHKITKRGQNVTFRCDPISEHNRLYWYRQTLGQGPEFLTYFQNEAQLEKSRLLSDRFSAERPKGSFSTLEIQRTEQGDSAMYLCASALSEGQGAAGYTFGSGTRLTVV.

This chain connects TRBV27 to TRBJ2-3; no firm D call. Trimming pared 5 bases from V and 1 base from J, leaving 10 bases between. The germline gives CDR1 MNHEY, CDR2 SMNVEV (reference sequence). CDR3 size: 14 residues. In DNA form, the CDR3 reads TGTGCCAGCAGTCAAATTTTAGGCACAGATACGCAGTATTTT. Its translation: CASSQILGTDTQYF.

The chain has TRBV2 and TRBJ2-1; TRBD1 might be the D (6 bases). Trimming removed 6 bases from V and 3 bases from J, with 15 bases in between. CDR1 is SNHLY and CDR2 is FYNNEI in the germline V gene. This CDR3 is 15 amino acids long. The chain's CDR3 is CASRVQGMGYNEQFF. As DNA, the CDR3 is TGTGCCAGCAGGGTTCAGGGGATGGGCTACAATGAGCAGTTCTTC.

This sequence joins TRBV7-2 and TRBJ2-1; 11 positions match TRBD2. The V gene end was trimmed by 1 base and the J gene end by 7 bases; junction bases not matched to a gene: 9. The CDR3 loop spans 17 amino acids. The germline CDR1 and CDR2 sequences are SGHTA and FQGNSA. This CDR3 is CASSLVGASGGTNEQFF. CDR3 in DNA: TGTGCCAGCAGCTTAGTAGGGGCTAGCGGGGGGACAAATGAGCAGTTCTTC.

This chain uses TRBV28 with TRBJ2-5; D gene ambiguous. The CDR3 length is 12 residues. Trimming removed 3 bases at V and 6 bases at J, with 8 bases between. The V gene's germline CDR1 is MDHEN and CDR2 SYDVKM. In DNA, the CDR3 is TGTGCCAGCAGTTTGGCAGAGAAGACCCAGTACTTC. It codes for CASSLAEKTQYF.

The chain carries TRBV7-9 and TRBJ1-1, with TRBD1 identical over 7 bases. Germline V gene sequence: CDR1 SEHNR, CDR2 FQNEAQ (reference sequence). V lost 1 base and J lost 0; bases outside the gene matches: 11. This CDR3 spans 18 amino acids. The CDR3 loop reads CASSLVVLRGQLNTEAFF. The CDR3 DNA reads TGTGCCAGCAGCTTAGTAGTTTTGAGGGGACAGTTGAACACTGAAGCTTTCTTT.

The rearrangement joins TRBV5-7 to TRBJ1-4, with D tentatively TRBD1 (5 bases). TRBV5-7 is placed among ORFs of uncertain function. Trimming shortened V by 7 bases and J by 6 bases, and 16 bases separated the two germline ends. The CDR3 totals 14 residues. The CDR3 is CASVTGTADEKLFF. The CDR3 DNA follows: TGTGCCAGCGTCACCGGGACTGCCGATGAAAAACTGTTTTTT.

The V and J genes are TRBV6-5 and TRBJ1-2, with 8 bases lining up with TRBD1. This CDR3 contains 15 residues. Germline V gene sequence: CDR1 MNHEY, CDR2 SVGAGI. Trimming took 0 bases from V and 5 from J; bases not matched to a gene: 5. CDR3 DNA: TGTGCCAGCAGTTACTCGACCGGGACAGGATATGGCTACACCTTC. Amino acids: CASSYSTGTGYGYTF.

The DNA for the CDR3 is TGTGCCAGCAGCTTACCGGGACAGAGCACAGATACGCAGTATTTT. Translating gives CASSLPGQSTDTQYF. The genes are TRBV5-4 and TRBJ2-3; TRBD1 matches at 7 bases. Trimming at V came to 2 bases and at J to 0 bases, leaving 3 bases not matched to a gene. The CDR3 has 15 residues. Germline CDR1 reads SGHNT; CDR2 reads YYREEE (reference sequence). The whole variable domain, remainder taken from reference TRBV5-4 and TRBJ2-3, is ETGVTQSPTHLIKTRGQQVTLRCSSQSGHNTVSWYQQALGQGPQFIFQYYREEENGRGNFPPRFSGLQFPNYSSELNVNALELDDSALYLCASSLPGQSTDTQYFGPGTRLTVL.

V is TRBV29-1 and J is TRBJ2-1; no clear D gene. Trimming took off 8 bases at V and 5 bases at J, with 19 bases between the two ends. Germline assignment: CDR1 SQVTM and CDR2 ANQGSEA. CDR3 length: 14 residues. CDR3 residues: CSSSTYRANNEQFF. The CDR3 coding sequence is TGCAGCTCCAGCACTTACCGGGCCAACAATGAGCAGTTCTTC.

The chain couples TRBV29-1 to TRBJ1-2; no definite D call. CDR3 length: 12 residues. Per the germline V gene, CDR1 is SQVTM and CDR2 is ANQGSEA. Trimming removed 4 bases at V and 1 base at J, with 7 bases between. CDR3 region: CSVGVDNYGYTF. CDR3 DNA sequence: TGCAGCGTTGGGGTAGATAACTATGGCTACACCTTC.

The chain joins TRBV4-2 to TRBJ1-3; D is perhaps TRBD1 (6 bases). The CDR3 is made up of 14 amino acids. Between the trimmed V and J ends, which lost 0 bases and 4 bases, there was a span of 7 bases. Looked up from germline, CDR1 is LGHNA and CDR2 is YNFKEQ. CDR3 sequence: CASSQDGQGNTIYF. The CDR3 DNA reads TGTGCCAGCAGCCAAGATGGACAGGGAAACACCATATATTTT.

The CDR3 DNA follows: TGTGCCATCAGTGAACCGAGCGGGGGATTATACGAGCAGTACTTC. Protein product: CAISEPSGGLYEQYF. The chain is built from TRBV10-3 and TRBJ2-7, with TRBD2 matching 8 bases. Germline V lookup: CDR1 ENHRY, CDR2 SYGVKD. The CDR3 extends over 15 amino acids. J was trimmed by 4 bases and V by 3 bases; bases with no gene match: 8.

The chain carries TRBV30 and TRBJ2-3; no firm D call. V lost 2 bases and J lost 1, with 10 bases in between. Looked up from germline, CDR1 is GTSNPN and CDR2 is SVGIG (reference sequence). The CDR3 is 14 residues long. CDR3 sequence: CAWSLGHGTDTQYF. The CDR3 DNA reads as TGTGCCTGGAGTCTAGGGCATGGCACAGATACGCAGTATTTT.

The rearrangement links TRBV18 to TRBJ1-2; 9 bases map to TRBD1. The CDR3 loop spans 18 amino acids. The V gene's germline CDR1 is KGHSH and CDR2 LQKENI. The V and J ends lost 3 bases and 7 bases, in that order; junction bases with no gene match: 18. The CDR3 sequence is CASSPGEPSDRGFRGYTF. The CDR3 bases are TGTGCCAGCTCACCCGGGGAACCTTCGGACAGGGGCTTTCGTGGCTACACCTTC.